One sample yielded the 10 T cell receptor beta chains listed below, sequenced in a study of OX40 agonist ivuxolimab in advanced cancers. The protocol was immunoSEQ multiplex PCR, while the TCRdb copy is restricted to in-frame clones and leaves out a portion. The table has roughly 75,000 clones, 87% seen once. The sequenced sample was CD4+ or CD8+ T cells sorted from blood, obtained in a trial of the OX40 agonist ivuxolimab. All receptors derive from an adult with an advanced solid tumor such as melanoma, head and neck, liver or kidney cancer.

The chain joins TRBV6-1 to TRBJ1-5, with 7 bases lining up with TRBD1. CDR1 is MNHNS, CDR2 SASEGT, per germline. CDR3 length: 15 amino acids. J gave up 3 bases and V 7 bases, and 9 bases lay outside the gene matches. This chain's CDR3 is CASNPGTDINQPQHF. The CDR3 DNA follows: TGTGCCAGCAATCCCGGGACAGACATCAATCAGCCCCAGCATTTT.

The gene calls are TRBV6-6 and TRBJ1-5; D ambiguous. Trimming took 0 bases from V and 3 from J, leaving 9 bases between them. The CDR3 covers 15 residues. Germline loops: CDR1 MNHNY, CDR2 SVGAGI (reference sequence). CDR3 sequence reads: CASSYSGSDNQPQHF. The CDR3 bases are TGTGCCAGCAGTTACTCTGGGAGTGACAATCAGCCCCAGCATTTT.

The rearrangement links TRBV19 to TRBJ1-1; TRBD1 is a possible D gene (6 bases). Trimming took off 7 bases at V and 4 bases at J, with 19 bases between the two ends. This CDR3 is 15 amino acids long. Germline V gives CDR1 LNHDA, CDR2 SQIVND (reference sequence). This chain's CDR3 is CASIPTGTRGTEAFF. Here the CDR3 DNA reads TGTGCCAGTATTCCCACGGGTACCAGGGGCACTGAAGCTTTCTTT.

The CDR3 bases are TGTGCCAGCAGTTTATGGCTGGGCGGCTATGGCTACACCTTC. It yields the protein CASSLWLGGYGYTF. J is TRBJ1-2 and V is TRBV27; D not resolved. Germline V gene lookup returns CDR1 MNHEY and CDR2 SMNVEV (reference sequence). Trimming took 1 base from V and 4 from J, leaving 10 bases between them. CDR3 length: 14 residues.

This clone was seen just once. The chain combines TRBV5-1 with TRBJ2-1; perhaps TRBD1 as D (6 bases). The V end was cut by 3 bases, the J end by 6 bases, with 22 bases between. Germline CDR1 is SGHRS and CDR2 is YFSETQ. This CDR3 has 17 amino acids. CDR3 in DNA: TGCGCCAGCAGCTGGATGCCGCAGGGGACGCACCTCAATGAGCAGTTCTTC. Protein: CASSWMPQGTHLNEQFF. Drawing the rest from reference TRBV5-1 and TRBJ2-1, the complete variable domain is KAGVTQTPRYLIKTRGQQVTLSCSPISGHRSVSWYQQTPGQGLQFLFEYFSETQRNKGNFPGRFSGRQFSNSRSEMNVSTLELGDSALYLCASSWMPQGTHLNEQFFGPGTRLTVL.

This chain links TRBV6-1 with TRBJ2-7; D is unresolved. CDR1 is MNHNS and CDR2 is SASEGT in the germline V gene. V lost 10 bases and J 3 bases, leaving 10 bases between the germline ends. The CDR3 is 11 amino acids. CDR3 sequence reads: CATASIYEQYF. CDR3 bases: TGTGCCACCGCCTCCATCTACGAGCAGTACTTC.

The chain links TRBV10-3 to TRBJ2-5; D perhaps matches TRBD2 (6 bases). V was trimmed by 6 bases and J by 5 bases, leaving 13 bases between them. The germline gives CDR1 ENHRY, CDR2 SYGVKD. The CDR3 has 13 residues. The CDR3 here is CAIRTAAGETQYF. In DNA form, the CDR3 reads TGTGCCATCAGGACAGCCGCGGGGGAGACCCAGTACTTC.

The rearrangement joins TRBV7-6 to TRBJ1-1; D call uncertain. The CDR3 spans 17 residues. CDR1 is SGHVS and CDR2 is FNYEAQ in the germline V gene. Trimming removed 4 bases at V and 3 bases at J, with 21 bases between. DNA for the CDR3: TGTGCCAGCAGCTCAATCGGTCGACCGTGGAAGGACACTGAAGCTTTCTTT. This translates into CASSSIGRPWKDTEAFF.

The V and J genes are TRBV4-1 and TRBJ1-1; D is ambiguous. Germline V gives CDR1 MGHRA, CDR2 YSYEKL. The ends were cut back, 2 bases at V and 7 bases at J, with 14 bases in the middle. The CDR3 sequence is 14 residues long. CDR3 region: CASSQTSTAIEAFF. DNA of the CDR3: TGCGCCAGCAGCCAAACCTCGACGGCAATTGAAGCTTTCTTT.

V usage is TRBV19 and J usage is TRBJ2-2; TRBD1 is a possible D gene (6 bases). The V gene's germline CDR1 is LNHDA and CDR2 SQIVND (reference sequence). The CDR3 contains 15 residues. With 7 bases removed from V and 4 bases from J, the gap between germline ends came to 16 bases. The CDR3 nucleotides are TGTGCCAGTACCCCGTGGGACACCACCACCGGGGAGCTGTTTTTT. Protein: CASTPWDTTTGELFF.